The clone carrying this T cell receptor (beta chain) was observed at least ten times. The sample holds other DNA sequences that translate to the same CDR3. The entry originates in a study of shared clonotypes between healthy human individuals. About the study: Participating donors consisted of a couple of women and a few men aged 18 to 49.

CDR3 length: 14 residues. V was clipped by 8 bases and J by 6 bases, with 20 bases between them. Germline CDR1 reads WNHNN; CDR2 reads SYGVQD (reference sequence). Unsorted PBMC replicate PCRs drew on 300 ng DNA, representing tens of thousands of T cell genomes. The assay was immunoSEQ multiplex PCR, and TCRdb's table has in-frame clones only and misses some. Among some 470,000 clones listed, over 60% were seen once. Study donors comprised healthy, HIV-negative adults devoid of recent acute infection or vaccination. The sample was PBMCs. The TCR comes from a woman aged 40 to 49 in good health. Some clones in this sample may be carry-over from other donors' samples. V and J are TRBV10-1 and TRBJ2-7; TRBD2 might be the D (6 bases). The CDR3 loop reads CASRIGQGGGEQYF. The CDR3 coding sequence is TGCGCCAGCCGGATAGGTCAGGGAGGAGGCGAGCAGTACTTC.